This T cell receptor beta chain came from a study of cytomegalovirus exposure and HLA in healthy donors. Germline V gene sequence: CDR1 MNHEY, CDR2 SMNVEV (reference sequence). The CDR3 runs to 12 residues. V lost 2 bases and J 7 bases, leaving 6 bases between the germline ends. Produced via immunoSEQ multiplex PCR; TCRdb's table is partial and in-frame only. This table has 110,000 or so clones, roughly nine tenths appearing once. This TCR derives from a man aged 18-30 years in good health and CMV-seropositive. The sequenced material came from PBMCs. The J gene is TRBJ2-1, the V gene TRBV27; perhaps TRBD2 as D (6 bases). The CDR3 loop reads CASSLGGNEQFF. The CDR3 coding sequence is TGTGCCAGCAGTTTAGGGGGGAATGAGCAGTTCTTC.